Listed here are 27 T cell receptor beta chains from one sample, sequenced in a study of PD-L1 blockade in urothelial cancer. The table came from immunoSEQ multiplex PCR; TCRdb's copy has only in-frame clones and leaves some out. The sample records about 74,000 clones, roughly 90% being singletons. Time point meaning: pretreatment peripheral blood. Specimen: PBMCs, collected around atezolizumab (anti-PD-L1) treatment. All receptors come from a man in his 70s with urothelial cancer.

In its sample, this clone was seen once. The chain is built from TRBV19 and TRBJ2-7; 11 bases fit TRBD1. Looked up from germline, CDR1 is LNHDA and CDR2 is SQIVND (reference sequence). With 8 bases clipped from V and 2 bases from J, the junction kept 5 bases outside the gene matches. The CDR3 spans 14 residues. The DNA for the CDR3 is TGTGCCAGTGAGGACAGGGGGCGCCCCTACGAGCAGTACTTC. Translated: CASEDRGRPYEQYF.

The chain uses TRBV10-3 and TRBJ2-5, with 10 bases lining up with TRBD2. Unmatched junction bases numbered 6, after V lost 4 bases and J lost 7 bases. This CDR3 is 14 amino acids long. From germline, CDR1 is ENHRY and CDR2 SYGVKD. In DNA, the CDR3 is TGTGCCATCAGTGGGGGGACTAGCGAAAGGACCCAGTACTTC. Residues: CAISGGTSERTQYF.

The gene calls are TRBV27 and TRBJ2-7; no reliable D call. This CDR3 is 15 amino acids long. V dropped 6 bases and J dropped 1 base, with 16 bases sitting between them. The germline V gene encodes CDR1 MNHEY and CDR2 SMNVEV (reference sequence). CDR3 nucleotide sequence: TGTGCCAGCAGACACAGCTTTACAGATTCCTACGAGCAGTACTTC. Translated, it gives CASRHSFTDSYEQYF.

J is TRBJ1-1 and V is TRBV5-1, with a tentative D call TRBD1 (6 bases). Germline CDR1 and CDR2: SGHRS and YFSETQ. CDR3 length: 15 amino acids. Trimming pared 2 bases from V and 0 bases from J, leaving 11 bases between. CDR3 in DNA: TGCGCCAGCAGCTTCAAGACAGGACTGAACACTGAAGCTTTCTTT. Translating it yields CASSFKTGLNTEAFF. The entire variable domain, with the rest obtained from reference TRBV5-1 and TRBJ1-1, is as follows: KAGVTQTPRYLIKTRGQQVTLSCSPISGHRSVSWYQQTPGQGLQFLFEYFSETQRNKGNFPGRFSGRQFSNSRSEMNVSTLELGDSALYLCASSFKTGLNTEAFFGQGTRLTVV.

The rearrangement joins TRBV6-1 to TRBJ2-3; 12 bases fit TRBD2. Germline-derived CDR1 and CDR2 are MNHNS and SASEGT. J was trimmed by 3 bases and V by 7 bases; bases with no gene match: 5. There are 15 residues in the CDR3. The CDR3 here is CASTITSGRTDTQYF. The CDR3 bases are TGTGCCAGCACCATAACTAGCGGGAGGACAGATACGCAGTATTTT.

This clone has a single count. The chain has TRBV5-6 and TRBJ2-7, with TRBD2 identical over 14 bases. The J segment lost 0 bases and the V segment lost 3 bases, leaving 2 bases of the junction unmatched. Germline V gene lookup returns CDR1 SGHDT and CDR2 YYEEEE. This CDR3 contains 16 residues. The chain's CDR3 is CASSSGTSGSSYEQYF. CDR3 coding DNA: TGTGCCAGCAGCTCTGGGACTAGCGGGAGCTCCTACGAGCAGTACTTC.

This clone showed up just once. The chain employs TRBV7-9 and TRBJ2-1, with D possibly matching TRBD2 (6 bases). Germline V gives CDR1 SEHNR, CDR2 FQNEAQ (reference sequence). This CDR3 is 15 amino acids long. Trimming removed 5 bases from V and 1 base from J, with 12 bases in between. The DNA of the CDR3 is TGTGCCAGCAGCGAGAGCGGGTTATCCTACAATGAGCAGTTCTTC. It encodes CASSESGLSYNEQFF. The complete variable domain, with remaining parts taken from reference TRBV7-9 and TRBJ2-1, reads DTGVSQNPRHKITKRGQNVTFRCDPISEHNRLYWYRQTLGQGPEFLTYFQNEAQLEKSRLLSDRFSAERPKGSFSTLEIQRTEQGDSAMYLCASSESGLSYNEQFFGPGTRLTVL.

The genes are TRBV27 and TRBJ1-4; 12 bases agree with TRBD1. The CDR3 has 14 residues. V lost 8 bases, J lost 6 bases, and 4 bases stayed unmatched. From germline, CDR1 is MNHEY and CDR2 SMNVEV (reference sequence). CDR3 DNA sequence: TGTGCCAGCGGGACAGGGGGCCCCTATGAAAAACTGTTTTTT. Translation: CASGTGGPYEKLFF.

In nucleotides, the CDR3 is TGTGCCAGCAGTCCCCTGGGACAGGGTGACGAGCAGTACTTC. This sequence encodes CASSPLGQGDEQYF. This rearrangement joins TRBV28 to TRBJ2-7; 9 bases are shared with TRBD1. The CDR3 consists of 14 residues. The V and J ends lost 5 bases and 5 bases, in that order; junction bases with no gene match: 7. The germline V gene encodes CDR1 MDHEN and CDR2 SYDVKM.

The V call is TRBV10-2, the J call TRBJ2-1; 8 bases are a match to TRBD2. V trimming: 0 bases; J trimming: 4 bases; junction bases outside the gene matches: 11. Germline-derived CDR1 and CDR2 are WSHSY and SAAADI. The CDR3 spans 18 residues. CDR3 amino acids: CASSESVGVGGRYNEQFF. In DNA, the CDR3 is TGCGCCAGCAGTGAGTCGGTGGGGGTCGGCGGGAGGTACAATGAGCAGTTCTTC.

The V gene is TRBV5-4, the J gene TRBJ2-7; TRBD2 aligns across 8 bases. V lost 4 bases, J lost 1 base, and 10 bases stayed unmatched. The length of the CDR3 is 16 residues. Germline V gives CDR1 SGHNT, CDR2 YYREEE (reference sequence). The CDR3 region has the DNA TGTGCCAGCAGCCCGGGACTAGGGGTGTTTTCCTACGAGCAGTACTTC. As protein: CASSPGLGVFSYEQYF.

The rearrangement joins TRBV28 to TRBJ2-6; D is possibly TRBD1 (5 bases). The CDR3 runs to 13 residues. With 6 bases removed from V and 2 bases from J, the gap between germline ends came to 5 bases. CDR1 and CDR2 from the germline V gene are MDHEN and SYDVKM. CDR3 region: CASRGPGANVLTF. In DNA form, the CDR3 reads TGTGCCAGCAGGGGGCCTGGGGCCAACGTCCTGACTTTC.

The J gene is TRBJ2-4, the V gene TRBV5-1; 9 bases fit TRBD1. The ends lost 3 bases at V and 7 bases at J; junction bases unmatched: 2. This CDR3 region has 13 residues. CDR1 is SGHRS, CDR2 YFSETQ, per germline. This chain's CDR3 is CASSSGQGNIQYF. The CDR3 coding sequence is TGCGCCAGCAGCTCCGGACAGGGGAACATTCAGTACTTC.

V and J are TRBV28 and TRBJ2-3, with a weak D call TRBD2 (5 bases). V was clipped by 2 bases and J by 7 bases, with 16 bases between them. Germline values: CDR1 MDHEN, CDR2 SYDVKM. CDR3 length: 15 residues. Written as DNA, the CDR3 is TGTGCCAGCAGTTTAGGCAGGAGGCTGGCGAATACGCAGTATTTT. It specifies CASSLGRRLANTQYF.

This clone was detected a few times. The chain has TRBV6-1 and TRBJ2-1, with 8 bases identical to TRBD2. This CDR3 comprises 16 residues. The V gene end was trimmed by 1 base and the J gene end by 8 bases; junction bases not matched to a gene: 10. Germline V gives CDR1 MNHNS, CDR2 SASEGT. In DNA, the CDR3 is TGTGCCAGCAGTGAAGACTCGAGCGGGAGAGGTTATGAGCAGTTCTTC. This gives the protein CASSEDSSGRGYEQFF.

This clone was seen just once. The rearrangement uses TRBV6-5 and TRBJ2-3, with D perhaps matching TRBD1 (6 bases). V lost 4 bases and J 11 bases, leaving 19 bases between the germline ends. CDR1 is MNHEY, CDR2 SVGAGI, per germline. CDR3 length: 14 amino acids. CDR3 DNA sequence: TGTGCCAGCAGTTCAATGAACCAGGGGATGGGGCAGTATTTT. Translation gives CASSSMNQGMGQYF.

The chain is built from TRBV7-9 and TRBJ1-1; 11 bases are a match to TRBD1. V gave up 5 bases and J gave up 4 bases; unmatched junction bases: 15. The CDR3 has 18 residues. Germline V CDR1 and CDR2: SEHNR, FQNEAQ (reference sequence). CDR3 nucleotides: TGTGCCAGCAGCCCCAGACCGGGACAGGGGGAGGTTAGCACTGAAGCTTTCTTT. It codes for CASSPRPGQGEVSTEAFF.

This chain connects TRBV5-5 to TRBJ1-5; no firm D call. The V and J ends lost 2 bases and 6 bases respectively, with 12 bases between them. This CDR3 has 14 amino acids. Per the germline V gene, CDR1 is SGHKS and CDR2 is YYEKEE (reference sequence). The CDR3 DNA follows: TGTGCCAGCAGCTTAGCACTAGACATTCAGCCCCAGCATTTT. Its protein is CASSLALDIQPQHF.

CDR3 loop: CASNWTPLGNQPQHF. DNA of the CDR3: TGTGCCAGTAATTGGACACCCTTGGGCAATCAGCCCCAGCATTTT. The gene calls are TRBV19 and TRBJ1-5, with D possibly matching TRBD1 (5 bases). From germline, CDR1 is LNHDA and CDR2 SQIVND (reference sequence). The CDR3 spans 15 residues. Deletions cut 7 bases from V and 2 bases from J, with 15 bases between.

The chain recombines TRBV10-3 with TRBJ1-2; the D gene is possibly TRBD1 (5 bases). This CDR3 spans 14 amino acids. Germline V gene data show CDR1 as ENHRY and CDR2 as SYGVKD. Trimming took off 4 bases at V and 8 bases at J, with 17 bases between the two ends. Here the CDR3 DNA reads TGTGCCATCAGTGGGCCCGGGACGGGAGGGGGCTACACCTTC. It translates to CAISGPGTGGGYTF.

This chain uses TRBV27 with TRBJ2-3, with TRBD2 matching 7 bases. V lost 6 bases to trimming and J lost 3 bases; unmatched junction nucleotides: 3. The CDR3 length is 13 residues. Germline V gene sequence: CDR1 MNHEY, CDR2 SMNVEV (reference sequence). CDR3 bases: TGTGCCAGCAGGGGCGGGAGTACAGATACGCAGTATTTT. Protein sequence: CASRGGSTDTQYF.

The V and J genes are TRBV10-3 and TRBJ1-5, with TRBD1 matching 8 bases. There are 17 residues in the CDR3. The junction had 7 bases not matched to a gene; V was cut back by 1 base and J by 2 bases. Germline V gene data show CDR1 as ENHRY and CDR2 as SYGVKD. The CDR3 sequence is CAISELLTGVGNQPQHF. CDR3 coding DNA: TGTGCCATCAGTGAGTTACTGACAGGGGTGGGCAATCAGCCCCAGCATTTT.

CDR3 amino acids: CASRSEDRGGGNTEAFF. In nucleotides, the CDR3 is TGTGCCAGCAGATCAGAAGATCGCGGGGGAGGGAACACTGAAGCTTTCTTT. The chain is built from TRBV27 and TRBJ1-1; the D gene is possibly TRBD1 (5 bases). The V gene lost 6 bases and the J gene lost 1 base, with 21 bases spanning the gap. CDR1 and CDR2 (germline): MNHEY, SMNVEV (reference sequence). This CDR3 has 17 residues.

The table lists this clone with many counts. The chain joins TRBV6-4 to TRBJ2-1, with 10 positions matching TRBD2. There are 14 residues in the CDR3. V lost 6 bases, J lost 8 bases, and 7 bases stayed unmatched. The germline gives CDR1 MRHNA, CDR2 SNTAGT. The CDR3 DNA reads as TGTGCCAGCAGCTCGCTAGCGGGAGCGGATGAGCAGTTCTTC. This translates into CASSSLAGADEQFF.

V is TRBV19 and J is TRBJ1-3; D gene ambiguous. Germline assignment: CDR1 LNHDA and CDR2 SQIVND (reference sequence). The CDR3 extends over 14 amino acids. V gave up 3 bases and J gave up 0 bases, with 6 bases separating them. CDR3 in amino acids: CASSMGSSGNTIYF. The DNA for the CDR3 is TGTGCCAGTAGTATGGGCAGCTCTGGAAACACCATATATTTT. Combining the CDR3 with reference TRBV19 and TRBJ1-3 gives the whole variable domain DGGITQSPKYLFRKEGQNVTLSCEQNLNHDAMYWYRQDPGQGLRLIYYSQIVNDFQKGDIAEGYSVSREKKESFPLTVTSAQKNPTAFYLCASSMGSSGNTIYFGEGSWLTVV.

The chain joins TRBV30 to TRBJ2-5, with D possibly matching TRBD1 (5 bases). The CDR3 contains 14 residues. Germline V gene lookup returns CDR1 GTSNPN and CDR2 SVGIG (reference sequence). V lost 0 bases and J 5 bases, leaving 13 bases between the germline ends. CDR3 sequence: CAWSVRQGWETQYF. The CDR3 DNA reads TGTGCCTGGAGTGTACGGCAGGGCTGGGAGACCCAGTACTTC.

The chain uses TRBV10-3 and TRBJ1-2, with no clear D. V dropped 0 bases and J dropped 4 bases, with 12 bases sitting between them. The CDR3 loop spans 15 amino acids. CDR1 is ENHRY and CDR2 is SYGVKD in the germline V gene. The CDR3: CAISESLKIRYGYTF. The CDR3 DNA is TGTGCCATCAGTGAGTCCCTTAAAATCCGCTATGGCTACACCTTC.